The 25 T cell receptor beta chains given below trace back to one sample, sequenced in a study of siplizumab effects on memory and regulatory T cells. The method was immunoSEQ multiplex PCR; TCRdb's version includes in-frame clones alone and lacks a portion of them. The table lists 90,000 to 140,000 clones, about 92% of them singletons, with 0.32% in the top ten. Sequencing input: CD4+ T cells sorted from blood. Receptor source: a human donor in good health.

CDR3 coding DNA: TGTGCCAGCAGCTCACTAGCGGGAGAGAGAGATACGCAGTATTTT. It yields the protein CASSSLAGERDTQYF. The chain joins TRBV5-4 to TRBJ2-3, with TRBD2 identical over 11 bases. Germline CDR1 SGHNT, CDR2 YYREEE (reference sequence). CDR3 length: 15 amino acids. V shed 3 bases, J shed 5 bases, and the junction held 5 bases outside the gene matches.

This clone was counted once. The V gene is TRBV6-1, the J gene TRBJ1-2; weak D call: TRBD1 (5 bases). The CDR3 contains 14 residues. The germline V gene has CDR1 MNHNS and CDR2 SASEGT. Trimming took off 6 bases at V and 0 bases at J, with 11 bases between the two ends. In DNA form, the CDR3 reads TGTGCCAGCAGGGTGGGGCCAGCTAACTATGGCTACACCTTC. Translation: CASRVGPANYGYTF.

The rearrangement links TRBV6-6 to TRBJ2-3; 11 positions match TRBD1. The germline CDR1 and CDR2 sequences are MNHNY and SVGAGI (reference sequence). The CDR3 loop spans 15 amino acids. With 0 bases clipped from V and 5 bases from J, the junction kept 1 base outside the gene matches. The CDR3 here is CASSYSDRGLDTQYF. The CDR3 region has the DNA TGTGCCAGCAGTTACTCGGACAGGGGGCTAGATACGCAGTATTTT.

The chain links TRBV11-2 to TRBJ2-1; no definite D call. Deletions cut 1 base from V and 6 bases from J, with 10 bases between. Germline values: CDR1 SGHAT, CDR2 FQNNGV. The CDR3 contains 14 residues. CDR3 sequence: CASSLALRINEQFF. CDR3 bases: TGTGCCAGCAGCTTAGCTTTACGAATCAATGAGCAGTTCTTC. The entire variable domain, with the rest obtained from reference TRBV11-2 and TRBJ2-1, is as follows: EAGVAQSPRYKIIEKRQSVAFWCNPISGHATLYWYQQILGQGPKLLIQFQNNGVVDDSQLPKDRFSAERLKGVDSTLKIQPAKLEDSAVYLCASSLALRINEQFFGPGTRLTVL.

The J gene is TRBJ2-5, the V gene TRBV29-1, with 7 bases lining up with TRBD2. Germline CDR1 SQVTM, CDR2 ANQGSEA. Unmatched junction bases numbered 0, after V lost 3 bases and J lost 2 bases. The CDR3 sequence is 12 residues long. DNA of the CDR3: TGCAGCGTTGAGGGGGGGCAAGAGACCCAGTACTTC. This encodes CSVEGGQETQYF.

This chain joins TRBV6-5 and TRBJ2-7, with D uncertain. The V and J ends lost 0 bases and 3 bases respectively, with 12 bases between them. Germline CDR1 and CDR2: MNHEY and SVGAGI. This CDR3 spans 15 amino acids. CDR3 loop: CASSYSLVYNYEQYF. The CDR3 region has the DNA TGTGCCAGCAGTTACTCTTTAGTGTATAACTACGAGCAGTACTTC.

This clone was recorded only once. This rearrangement joins TRBV7-2 to TRBJ2-5, with D possibly matching TRBD1 (5 bases). Germline loops: CDR1 SGHTA, CDR2 FQGNSA. The CDR3 contains 13 residues. Trimming left V 5 bases short and J 5 bases short, with 12 bases between. The CDR3 region is CASSKGLRETQYF. Here the CDR3 DNA reads TGTGCCAGCAGCAAGGGGTTAAGGGAGACCCAGTACTTC.

The CDR3 loop reads CASSLAAGPEGEKLFF. CDR3 nucleotide sequence: TGCGCCAGCAGCTTGGCCGCGGGGCCCGAGGGTGAAAAACTGTTTTTT. The chain combines TRBV5-1 with TRBJ1-4; D may be TRBD1 (5 bases). Germline CDR1 is SGHRS and CDR2 is YFSETQ. The CDR3 covers 16 residues. Trimming shortened V by 0 bases and J by 7 bases, and 16 bases separated the two germline ends.

V and J are TRBV18 and TRBJ1-1; D is undetermined. CDR1 and CDR2 from the germline V gene are KGHSH and LQKENI. The CDR3 covers 13 residues. V lost 6 bases and J 3 bases, leaving 11 bases between the germline ends. The CDR3 reads CASSVGLDTEAFF. The CDR3 DNA reads as TGTGCCAGCTCGGTAGGGTTGGACACTGAAGCTTTCTTT.

The rearrangement joins TRBV7-9 to TRBJ2-5; 10 bases line up with TRBD1. V gave up 5 bases and J gave up 4 bases; unmatched junction bases: 7. CDR1 and CDR2 (germline): SEHNR, FQNEAQ (reference sequence). The CDR3 has 15 amino acids. The CDR3 sequence: CASSARQGARETQYF. The CDR3 DNA follows: TGTGCCAGCAGCGCCAGACAGGGGGCGCGAGAGACCCAGTACTTC.

The V call is TRBV18, the J call TRBJ2-2, with D possibly TRBD2 on 5 matching bases. The CDR3 runs to 12 residues. The germline V gene encodes CDR1 KGHSH and CDR2 LQKENI. Trimming pared 4 bases from V and 8 bases from J, leaving 8 bases between. The CDR3 loop reads CASSRESGELFF. The DNA of the CDR3 is TGTGCCAGCTCACGGGAGTCTGGGGAGCTGTTTTTT.

The rearrangement uses TRBV6-5 and TRBJ2-2; 9 bases agree with TRBD1. Germline V lookup: CDR1 MNHEY, CDR2 SVGAGI. V lost 3 bases and J lost 6; bases outside the gene matches: 5. The CDR3 extends over 15 amino acids. The CDR3 loop reads CASSYGTGISGELFF. The CDR3 DNA reads as TGTGCCAGCAGTTATGGGACAGGGATCTCCGGGGAGCTGTTTTTT.

CDR3 bases: TGTGCCAGCAGCGCTGGGACAGAAGTCTCCTACGAGCAGTACTTC. Residues: CASSAGTEVSYEQYF. The V and J genes are TRBV7-9 and TRBJ2-7; 7 bases map to TRBD1. Germline V gene data show CDR1 as SEHNR and CDR2 as FQNEAQ (reference sequence). The CDR3 runs to 15 residues. The V segment lost 5 bases and the J segment 0 bases; nucleotides outside the gene matches: 7.

The chain recombines TRBV18 with TRBJ1-5; no reliable D call. The CDR3 length is 15 residues. Germline V gives CDR1 KGHSH, CDR2 LQKENI. Trimming shortened V by 3 bases and J by 0 bases, and 9 bases separated the two germline ends. This CDR3 is CASSPTSDSNQPQHF. The DNA of the CDR3 is TGTGCCAGCTCACCCACGTCAGATAGCAATCAGCCCCAGCATTTT.

The V call is TRBV27, the J call TRBJ2-1; D remains ambiguous. V shed 3 bases and J shed 5 bases, with 8 bases lying between them. This CDR3 has 13 residues. Germline CDR1 and CDR2: MNHEY and SMNVEV (reference sequence). CDR3 sequence: CASSFWGNNEQFF. DNA of the CDR3: TGTGCCAGCAGTTTTTGGGGAAACAATGAGCAGTTCTTC.

This chain uses TRBV9 with TRBJ1-2; TRBD1 matches 9 bases. CDR3 length: 15 residues. The junction had 8 bases not matched to a gene; V was cut back by 3 bases and J by 5 bases. Germline V gives CDR1 SGDLS, CDR2 YYNGEE. The CDR3 DNA is TGTGCCAGCAGCGGCAGACAGGGGGGAGATTATGGCTACACCTTC. Translating it yields CASSGRQGGDYGYTF.

This rearrangement joins TRBV29-1 to TRBJ1-3; the D gene is possibly TRBD1 (5 bases). V gave up 6 bases and J gave up 2 bases, with 8 bases separating them. Per germline, CDR1 SQVTM and CDR2 ANQGSEA. The CDR3 runs 12 residues. CDR3 DNA: TGCAGCGTCACAGGTACTGGAAACACCATATATTTT. Its translation is CSVTGTGNTIYF.

The gene calls are TRBV2 and TRBJ1-1, with D possibly TRBD1 on 6 matching bases. The CDR3 is 14 amino acids. The V end lost 6 bases, the J end lost 6 bases, and 17 bases lay between the germline ends. Germline CDR1 SNHLY, CDR2 FYNNEI. CDR3 DNA: TGTGCCAGCAGAAGGGTAATACAGGGATCTGAAGCTTTCTTT. This sequence encodes CASRRVIQGSEAFF. Variable domain in full (rest from reference TRBV2 and TRBJ1-1): EPEVTQTPSHQVTQMGQEVILRCVPISNHLYFYWYRQILGQKVEFLVSFYNNEISEKSEIFDDQFSVERPDGSNFTLKIRSTKLEDSAMYFCASRRVIQGSEAFFGQGTRLTVV.

The chain joins TRBV15 to TRBJ2-2; 7 bases are shared with TRBD1. Looked up from germline, CDR1 is LNHNV and CDR2 is YYDKDF (reference sequence). The trim removed 1 base at V and 5 bases at J, leaving 1 base unmatched. This CDR3 is built from 14 residues. In DNA form, the CDR3 reads TGTGCCACCAGCAGAGCGACAGGGACCGGGGAGCTGTTTTTT. Protein sequence: CATSRATGTGELFF.

This chain links TRBV7-8 with TRBJ2-5; D ambiguous. Between the trimmed V and J ends, which lost 2 bases and 0 bases, there was a span of 7 bases. Germline V gene lookup returns CDR1 SGHVS and CDR2 FQNEAQ. The CDR3 consists of 14 residues. The CDR3 DNA reads as TGTGCCAGCAGCTTATTTAGCAACCAAGAGACCCAGTACTTC. It codes for CASSLFSNQETQYF.

This clone came up once. This chain joins TRBV7-9 and TRBJ2-3; D gene uncertain. Trimming shortened V by 2 bases and J by 4 bases, and 13 bases separated the two germline ends. This CDR3 comprises 15 residues. Germline CDR1 and CDR2: SEHNR and FQNEAQ (reference sequence). CDR3: CASSLRSGPADTQYF. Written as DNA, the CDR3 is TGTGCCAGCAGCTTACGTTCCGGACCAGCAGATACGCAGTATTTT. Supplemented by reference TRBV7-9 and TRBJ2-3, the full variable domain reads DTGVSQNPRHKITKRGQNVTFRCDPISEHNRLYWYRQTLGQGPEFLTYFQNEAQLEKSRLLSDRFSAERPKGSFSTLEIQRTEQGDSAMYLCASSLRSGPADTQYFGPGTRLTVL.

The V call is TRBV2, the J call TRBJ2-1; the match to TRBD2 covers 11 bases. The CDR3 totals 16 residues. V lost 6 bases, J lost 10 bases, and 14 bases stayed unmatched. Germline loops: CDR1 SNHLY, CDR2 FYNNEI. CDR3 DNA sequence: TGTGCCAGCAGCTTAGCGGGAGGGCCAGTGGGGGCCGAGCAGTTCTTC. Its protein is CASSLAGGPVGAEQFF.

This clone was picked up one time. This chain uses TRBV6-1 with TRBJ1-3, with a weak D call TRBD1 (5 bases). This CDR3 has 15 amino acids. Looked up from germline, CDR1 is MNHNS and CDR2 is SASEGT. Trimming left V 1 base short and J 7 bases short, with 14 bases between. CDR3 nucleotide sequence: TGTGCCAGCAGTGAAGAGGGGTTTCCTCGGAACACCATATATTTT. Its protein product is CASSEEGFPRNTIYF.

This clone was seen a single time. The chain links TRBV7-2 to TRBJ1-6; TRBD1 matches at 8 bases. Germline V lookup: CDR1 SGHTA, CDR2 FQGNSA. Trimming took 3 bases from V and 8 from J; bases not matched to a gene: 9. This CDR3 is built from 16 residues. The CDR3 spells CASSFPPGQAYSPLHF. CDR3 coding DNA: TGTGCCAGCAGCTTCCCACCGGGACAGGCATATTCACCCCTCCACTTT. The whole variable domain, remainder taken from reference TRBV7-2 and TRBJ1-6, is GAGVSQSPSNKVTEKGKDVELRCDPISGHTALYWYRQSLGQGLEFLIYFQGNSAPDKSGLPSDRFSAERTGGSVSTLTIQRTQQEDSAVYLCASSFPPGQAYSPLHFGNGTRLTVT.

J is TRBJ1-5 and V is TRBV19, with D possibly being TRBD1 (6 bases). The germline CDR1 and CDR2 sequences are LNHDA and SQIVND (reference sequence). There are 18 residues in the CDR3. Trimming stripped 3 bases from V and 3 bases from J, with 21 bases between. The CDR3 DNA follows: TGTGCCAGTAGTATCAAGGCGGCGACAGGAGCCTTCAATCAGCCCCAGCATTTT. This gives the protein CASSIKAATGAFNQPQHF. The full variable domain, its missing parts supplied by reference TRBV19 and TRBJ1-5, is DGGITQSPKYLFRKEGQNVTLSCEQNLNHDAMYWYRQDPGQGLRLIYYSQIVNDFQKGDIAEGYSVSREKKESFPLTVTSAQKNPTAFYLCASSIKAATGAFNQPQHFGDGTRLSIL.